The 31 T cell receptor beta chains below come from one sample, sequenced in a study of blood T cell repertoires in COVID-19 (dated by TCRdb to about 2020). Receptor amplification or capture employed the immunoSEQ multiplex PCR assay. Not all clones reach the TCRdb copy of this immuneACCESS table, which keeps in-frame sequences only. Checked studies attribute under half of the gap to unresolved V genes and leave the rest unexplained. The sample table lists some 190,000 clones, 85% to 90% of them with a count of one. The ten largest make up 1.6% of the sample. The sequencing sample was made of peripheral blood. The receptors were sampled from a man between 18 and 35 years old with active or convalescent COVID-19.

V and J are TRBV2 and TRBJ2-7, with D tentatively TRBD1 (5 bases). Germline V CDR1 and CDR2: SNHLY, FYNNEI. Trimming removed 4 bases from V and 3 bases from J, with 13 bases in between. The CDR3 sequence is 14 residues long. This chain's CDR3 is CASSGIITGYEQYF. The CDR3 DNA is TGTGCCAGCAGTGGGATTATAACAGGCTACGAGCAGTACTTC.

The chain uses TRBV28 and TRBJ1-1, with D perhaps TRBD1 (6 bases). Germline-derived CDR1 and CDR2 are MDHEN and SYDVKM. The CDR3 contains 17 residues. V lost 6 bases and J lost 5, with 25 bases in between. The CDR3 DNA is TGTGCCAGCAGACCCCCTGGACAGCAGCCCGACGCTACTGAAGCTTTCTTT. Its translation is CASRPPGQQPDATEAFF.

This chain uses TRBV27 with TRBJ2-1, with TRBD2 matching over 9 bases. The CDR3 spans 15 residues. Trimming removed 3 bases from V and 6 bases from J; junction bases left unmatched: 6. Germline CDR1 reads MNHEY; CDR2 reads SMNVEV (reference sequence). CDR3 loop: CASSFGTSWGNEQFF. CDR3 DNA: TGTGCCAGCAGTTTCGGGACTAGCTGGGGCAATGAGCAGTTCTTC.

The chain couples TRBV9 to TRBJ2-1, with D perhaps TRBD1 (5 bases). The V gene's germline CDR1 is SGDLS and CDR2 YYNGEE. The CDR3 is 12 residues long. V was cut by 1 base and J by 8 bases, with 7 bases left in between. The CDR3 here is CASSVTRDEQFF. The CDR3 DNA sequence: TGTGCCAGCAGCGTAACCAGGGATGAGCAGTTCTTC. Looking up the rest from reference TRBV9 and TRBJ2-1 gives the full variable domain: DSGVTQTPKHLITATGQRVTLRCSPRSGDLSVYWYQQSLDQGLQFLIQYYNGEERAKGNILERFSAQQFPDLHSELNLSSLELGDSALYFCASSVTRDEQFFGPGTRLTVL.

V gene TRBV12-2 combines with J gene TRBJ1-6. TRBV12-2 is a pseudogene. This CDR3 contains 16 residues. This CDR3 reads CASRLSQPREVSPLHF. CDR3 DNA: TGTGCAAGTCGCCTCAGTCAACCGAGGGAGGTTTCACCCCTCCACTTT.

The CDR3 DNA is TGTGCCAGCAGCGTCGGACTAACGCGGGAGTACTTC. Translation gives CASSVGLTREYF. The chain carries TRBV11-2 and TRBJ2-7; D might be TRBD2 (6 bases). The CDR3 runs 12 residues. Looked up from germline, CDR1 is SGHAT and CDR2 is FQNNGV. V lost 5 bases to trimming and J lost 11 bases, with 16 bases between them.

The V gene is TRBV6-5, the J gene TRBJ1-1; 9 bases map to TRBD1. This CDR3 contains 13 residues. Germline V CDR1 and CDR2: MNHEY, SVGAGI. After removal of 2 bases from V and 10 bases from J, the junction contained 5 bases not matched to a gene. CDR3 DNA sequence: TGTGCCAGCAGTTACGGGACAGGGTTAGGAGCTTTCTTT. Protein sequence: CASSYGTGLGAFF.

The chain carries TRBV19 and TRBJ1-3; D is perhaps TRBD1 (5 bases). Trimming removed 5 bases from V and 4 bases from J, with 6 bases in between. CDR3 length equals 12 residues. Germline V gene data show CDR1 as LNHDA and CDR2 as SQIVND (reference sequence). The DNA of the CDR3 is TGTGCCAGTAGTGGGGGGGGAAACACCATATATTTT. Translation gives CASSGGGNTIYF.

V usage is TRBV7-2 and J usage is TRBJ1-5; 7 bases are shared with TRBD1. V gave up 2 bases and J gave up 3 bases; unmatched junction bases: 13. The germline V gene has CDR1 SGHTA and CDR2 FQGNSA. The CDR3 totals 18 residues. CDR3 bases: TGTGCCAGCAGCTTAATCGTCTTTGACAGGGAGTCCAATCAGCCCCAGCATTTT. This gives the protein CASSLIVFDRESNQPQHF.

The chain uses TRBV7-2 and TRBJ1-1; D remains ambiguous. Germline V gene sequence: CDR1 SGHTA, CDR2 FQGNSA. The V gene lost 2 bases and the J gene lost 8 bases, with 6 bases spanning the gap. This CDR3 has 11 residues. CDR3 in amino acids: CASSLSSEAFF. The CDR3 DNA is TGTGCCAGCAGCTTATCCTCCGAAGCTTTCTTT.

This clone was seen only once. The chain has TRBV2 and TRBJ1-3; weak D call: TRBD1 (6 bases). The CDR3 consists of 15 residues. Trimming removed 6 bases from V and 4 bases from J, with 16 bases in between. CDR1 SNHLY and CDR2 FYNNEI come from the germline V gene. The CDR3 is CASSPQGWRGNTIYF. The DNA of the CDR3 is TGTGCCAGCAGCCCACAGGGTTGGAGGGGAAACACCATATATTTT.

The rearrangement joins TRBV2 to TRBJ1-5; D might be TRBD1 (5 bases). CDR1 is SNHLY and CDR2 is FYNNEI in the germline V gene. The CDR3 sequence is 15 residues long. Trimming took 7 bases from V and 1 from J, leaving 14 bases between them. CDR3 residues: CASNQETASNQPQHF. CDR3 DNA: TGTGCCAGCAACCAAGAGACAGCGAGCAATCAGCCCCAGCATTTT.

This chain uses TRBV28 with TRBJ1-1; weak D call: TRBD1 (6 bases). This CDR3 spans 13 amino acids. Per the germline V gene, CDR1 is MDHEN and CDR2 is SYDVKM. The V gene lost 3 bases and the J gene lost 3 bases, with 8 bases spanning the gap. In DNA form, the CDR3 reads TGTGCCAGCAGTTTCAACAGGGACACTGAAGCTTTCTTT. Translating gives CASSFNRDTEAFF.

The CDR3 sequence is CASSTRTGGKNTEAFF. The CDR3 DNA reads TGTGCCAGCAGCACTCGGACAGGGGGTAAGAACACTGAAGCTTTCTTT. V usage is TRBV4-2 and J usage is TRBJ1-1; TRBD1 aligns across 10 bases. CDR3 length: 16 amino acids. Germline CDR1 reads LGHNA; CDR2 reads YNFKEQ. J gave up 1 base and V 5 bases, and 7 bases lay outside the gene matches.

The rearrangement links TRBV6-6 to TRBJ2-3; D perhaps matches TRBD2 (5 bases). Deletions cut 7 bases from V and 2 bases from J, with 13 bases between. This CDR3 is 14 amino acids long. Looked up from germline, CDR1 is MNHNY and CDR2 is SVGAGI (reference sequence). The CDR3 here is CASKRADYTDTQYF. CDR3 nucleotide sequence: TGTGCCAGCAAGAGGGCAGACTACACAGATACGCAGTATTTT.

This chain joins TRBV5-6 and TRBJ2-6, with a possible D match to TRBD2 (5 bases). Per the germline V gene, CDR1 is SGHDT and CDR2 is YYEEEE. V shed 1 base and J shed 2 bases, with 10 bases lying between them. The CDR3 runs 16 residues. CDR3 nucleotides: TGTGCCAGCAGCTTGAATCTCGGGGCTGGGGCCAACGTCCTGACTTTC. Translating gives CASSLNLGAGANVLTF.

The chain uses TRBV10-3 and TRBJ1-2; TRBD1 aligns across 9 bases. J lost 0 bases, V lost 6 bases, and 11 bases had no gene match. Germline assignment: CDR1 ENHRY and CDR2 SYGVKD. This CDR3 is built from 17 residues. The CDR3 nucleotides are TGTGCCATCAGCGATACAGGGGGCATTGGAACTAACTATGGCTACACCTTC. Translating gives CAISDTGGIGTNYGYTF.

The V gene is TRBV4-3, the J gene TRBJ2-4; D might be TRBD1 (6 bases). There are 17 residues in the CDR3. Germline assignment: CDR1 LGHNA and CDR2 YSLEER. V lost 4 bases and J lost 5, with 21 bases in between. The DNA for the CDR3 is TGCGCCAGCAGCCCCGCCGCGAGAGGTGGGGGCCAAAACATTCAGTACTTC. It encodes CASSPAARGGGQNIQYF.

The rearrangement joins TRBV10-3 to TRBJ2-3; possibly TRBD2 for D (6 bases). The length of the CDR3 is 19 residues. CDR1 and CDR2 (germline): ENHRY, SYGVKD. Trimming left V 3 bases short and J 1 base short, with 23 bases between. In DNA, the CDR3 is TGTGCCATCAGTGAATGGATTGGTGGGGGGAATCTCGGCACAGATACGCAGTATTTT. It translates to CAISEWIGGGNLGTDTQYF.

The chain couples TRBV7-9 to TRBJ2-3; 16 bases are shared with TRBD2. Germline loops: CDR1 SEHNR, CDR2 FQNEAQ (reference sequence). The CDR3 has 18 amino acids. The trim removed 5 bases at V and 5 bases at J, leaving 10 bases unmatched. This CDR3 reads CASSPTGTSGGARDTQYF. The CDR3 DNA reads as TGTGCCAGCAGCCCAACCGGGACTAGCGGGGGGGCCAGAGATACGCAGTATTTT.

The chain employs TRBV7-9 and TRBJ1-5; 7 nucleotides agree with TRBD1. The V segment lost 4 bases and the J segment 10 bases; nucleotides outside the gene matches: 7. Germline CDR1 and CDR2: SEHNR and FQNEAQ (reference sequence). CDR3 length: 13 residues. The DNA for the CDR3 is TGTGCCAGCAGCTCCACCGACAGGGCTCCCCAGCATTTT. Amino acids: CASSSTDRAPQHF.

This rearrangement joins TRBV11-2 to TRBJ2-7; no clear D. The V and J ends lost 0 bases and 2 bases respectively, with 11 bases between them. Germline V gives CDR1 SGHAT, CDR2 FQNNGV. The CDR3 covers 15 residues. The CDR3 sequence is CASSLDWPLAYEQYF. Written as DNA, the CDR3 is TGTGCCAGCAGCTTAGATTGGCCGCTAGCCTACGAGCAGTACTTC.

In its sample, this clone was seen once. The chain has TRBV27 and TRBJ2-7; TRBD1 aligns across 7 bases. The germline gives CDR1 MNHEY, CDR2 SMNVEV (reference sequence). Trimming took 6 bases from V and 2 from J; bases not matched to a gene: 25. The CDR3 sequence is 20 residues long. CDR3 bases: TGTGCCAGCAGCCACGGTAGGGTGATGACAGGGACACGGAAAACCTACGAGCAGTACTTC. The encoded protein is CASSHGRVMTGTRKTYEQYF.

This chain links TRBV9 with TRBJ2-1, with 9 bases that match TRBD2. Trimming took 5 bases from V and 3 from J; bases not matched to a gene: 3. This CDR3 spans 14 amino acids. Germline loops: CDR1 SGDLS, CDR2 YYNGEE. The DNA for the CDR3 is TGTGCCAGCAGTAGCGGGGGCCTCTACAATGAGCAGTTCTTC. Its protein product is CASSSGGLYNEQFF.

The chain has TRBV6-5 and TRBJ2-7, with unresolved D. Trimming took off 2 bases at V and 6 bases at J, with 8 bases between the two ends. The germline V gene encodes CDR1 MNHEY and CDR2 SVGAGI. The CDR3 runs to 12 residues. The CDR3 is CASSYEASEQYF. The CDR3 DNA follows: TGTGCCAGCAGTTACGAAGCGAGCGAGCAGTACTTC.

In its sample, this clone was seen once. The V gene is TRBV5-5, the J gene TRBJ2-2; D is perhaps TRBD1 (6 bases). Per germline, CDR1 SGHKS and CDR2 YYEKEE (reference sequence). The CDR3 has 18 amino acids. Trimming took 0 bases from V and 5 from J, leaving 20 bases between them. In DNA form, the CDR3 reads TGTGCCAGCAGCTTGGTTAGTCGCAGGGGTCCGGGAACCGGGGAGCTGTTTTTT. This translates into CASSLVSRRGPGTGELFF.

The gene calls are TRBV9 and TRBJ1-4; the match to TRBD1 covers 9 bases. Trimming took 0 bases from V and 7 from J; bases not matched to a gene: 7. This CDR3 spans 16 amino acids. In germline, CDR1 is SGDLS, CDR2 YYNGEE. The CDR3 loop reads CASSVGAWGQGEKLFF. The CDR3 nucleotides read TGTGCCAGCAGCGTAGGAGCGTGGGGACAGGGTGAAAAACTGTTTTTT. Filled out from reference TRBV9 and TRBJ1-4, the complete variable domain reads DSGVTQTPKHLITATGQRVTLRCSPRSGDLSVYWYQQSLDQGLQFLIQYYNGEERAKGNILERFSAQQFPDLHSELNLSSLELGDSALYFCASSVGAWGQGEKLFFGSGTQLSVL.

J is TRBJ1-2 and V is TRBV15, with a weak D call TRBD1 (6 bases). This CDR3 contains 14 residues. The germline gives CDR1 LNHNV, CDR2 YYDKDF (reference sequence). Trimming took off 0 bases at V and 8 bases at J, with 13 bases between the two ends. The CDR3 here is CATSREGGARGYTF. The CDR3, as DNA: TGTGCCACCAGCAGAGAAGGGGGGGCGCGAGGCTACACCTTC.

The chain recombines TRBV5-4 with TRBJ1-6; D is unclear. The CDR3 covers 16 residues. Trimming stripped 4 bases from V and 0 bases from J, with 11 bases between. Germline CDR1 and CDR2: SGHNT and YYREEE (reference sequence). CDR3 coding DNA: TGTGCCAGCAGCCCGGGTGTCGGCTCCTATAATTCACCCCTCCACTTT. Translating gives CASSPGVGSYNSPLHF.

The V call is TRBV5-1, the J call TRBJ1-4, with 9 bases identical to TRBD1. Germline CDR1 is SGHRS and CDR2 is YFSETQ. V lost 0 bases and J lost 9; bases outside the gene matches: 3. The CDR3 is made up of 14 amino acids. This CDR3 reads CASSLETGGQKLFF. In DNA, the CDR3 is TGCGCCAGCAGCTTGGAGACAGGGGGGCAAAAACTGTTTTTT.

The chain employs TRBV7-2 and TRBJ2-3, with D perhaps TRBD2 (6 bases). The germline V gene encodes CDR1 SGHTA and CDR2 FQGNSA. V was shortened by 5 bases and J by 0 bases, with 18 bases between the two germline ends. The CDR3 loop spans 17 amino acids. The CDR3 spells CASSRLGSGPSTDTQYF. CDR3 coding DNA: TGTGCCAGCAGCCGCTTAGGGAGCGGGCCGAGCACAGATACGCAGTATTTT.